The 19 T cell receptor beta chains below come from one sample, sequenced in a study of blood T cell repertoires in COVID-19. TCRdb keeps only in-frame clones here, not all; method: immunoSEQ multiplex PCR. Counted here are about half a million clones, about 88% occurring once; the ten biggest clones make up approximately 8%. The sample taken for sequencing was PBMCs or T cells enriched from blood (not recorded which). The receptors were gathered from a woman aged 60-70 years who had recovered from COVID-19.

The chain has TRBV4-2 and TRBJ1-2, with TRBD1 matching over 10 bases. The trim removed 0 bases at V and 4 bases at J, leaving 2 bases unmatched. This CDR3 is built from 15 residues. In germline, CDR1 is LGHNA, CDR2 YNFKEQ. CDR3 coding DNA: TGTGCCAGCAGCCAAGATGGGGACAGGGGCTATGGCTACACCTTC. Residues: CASSQDGDRGYGYTF.

Here the CDR3 reads CAWSVAGARYGYTF. CDR3 sequence (DNA): TGTGCCTGGAGTGTTGCAGGGGCGAGATATGGCTACACCTTC. The chain carries TRBV30 and TRBJ1-2, with D possibly TRBD1 on 6 matching bases. The CDR3 extends over 14 amino acids. The ends were cut back, 0 bases at V and 5 bases at J, with 13 bases in the middle. Germline-derived CDR1 and CDR2 are GTSNPN and SVGIG (reference sequence).

The chain is built from TRBV7-6 and TRBJ2-7; D may be TRBD2 (5 bases). The CDR3 spans 12 residues. The V gene's germline CDR1 is SGHVS and CDR2 FNYEAQ. V lost 5 bases to trimming and J lost 4 bases, with 9 bases between them. CDR3 DNA sequence: TGTGCCAGCAGCCTCGGGGAATACGAGCAGTACTTC. Its translation is CASSLGEYEQYF. The full variable domain, rest sourced from reference TRBV7-6 and TRBJ2-7, is GAGVSQSPRYKVTKRGQDVALRCDPISGHVSLYWYRQALGQGPEFLTYFNYEAQQDKSGLPNDRFSAERPEGSISTLTIQRTEQRDSAMYRCASSLGEYEQYFGPGTRLTVT.

The chain has TRBV6-5 and TRBJ2-1; weak D call: TRBD1 (6 bases). CDR1 MNHEY and CDR2 SVGAGI come from the germline V gene. Between the trimmed V and J ends, which lost 5 bases and 7 bases, there was a span of 15 bases. The CDR3 spans 14 residues. DNA of the CDR3: TGTGCCAGCAGTCAACACAGGGAGAGGAATGAGCAGTTCTTC. Translating gives CASSQHRERNEQFF.

The CDR3 DNA reads as TGTGCCAGTAGTATAGTAGGTTGGGGGGAGGAGACCCAGTACTTC. Translated: CASSIVGWGEETQYF. This chain uses TRBV19 with TRBJ2-5, with a possible D match to TRBD2 (6 bases). This CDR3 comprises 15 residues. V shed 1 base and J shed 5 bases, with 14 bases lying between them. Germline CDR1 and CDR2: LNHDA and SQIVND (reference sequence).

The chain has TRBV27 and TRBJ1-1; D is unclear. In germline, CDR1 is MNHEY, CDR2 SMNVEV (reference sequence). Trimming removed 2 bases from V and 4 bases from J, with 8 bases in between. The CDR3 is made up of 13 amino acids. The CDR3 region is CASSLSGSTEAFF. The CDR3 nucleotides are TGTGCCAGCAGTTTAAGTGGGAGCACTGAAGCTTTCTTT.

The genes are TRBV5-1 and TRBJ1-4; a weak D match, TRBD1 (5 bases). The CDR3 is 16 residues long. V was cut by 0 bases and J by 0 bases, with 9 bases left in between. Germline CDR1 is SGHRS and CDR2 is YFSETQ. This CDR3 is CASSLVGASTNEKLFF. The CDR3 nucleotides read TGCGCCAGCAGCTTGGTAGGGGCATCAACTAATGAAAAACTGTTTTTT.

As for this clone: The identical CDR3 is also encoded by other nucleotide sequences in the sample. The J gene is TRBJ1-1, the V gene TRBV5-1, with D perhaps TRBD1 (5 bases). The V and J ends lost 2 bases and 3 bases respectively, with 11 bases between them. CDR1 SGHRS and CDR2 YFSETQ come from the germline V gene. The CDR3 consists of 14 residues. The CDR3 region has the DNA TGCGCCAGCAGCTTAGGACTAGGGGACACTGAAGCTTTCTTT. This translates into CASSLGLGDTEAFF.

The CDR3 DNA is TGTGCCATCAGTGAGTCGATGACAGCCCTAGCCAAAAACATTCAGTACTTC. Translated, it gives CAISESMTALAKNIQYF. V usage is TRBV10-3 and J usage is TRBJ2-4; D might be TRBD1 (5 bases). The CDR3 is made up of 17 amino acids. Germline CDR1 reads ENHRY; CDR2 reads SYGVKD. Trimming took 0 bases from V and 0 from J, leaving 12 bases between them.

The chain uses TRBV7-6 and TRBJ2-5; 7 nucleotides align to TRBD1. There are 16 residues in the CDR3. After removal of 3 bases from V and 3 bases from J, the junction contained 10 bases not matched to a gene. Germline loops: CDR1 SGHVS, CDR2 FNYEAQ. The CDR3 protein is CASSFIFRDSKETQYF. The CDR3 DNA is TGTGCCAGCAGCTTTATATTCCGGGACAGCAAAGAGACCCAGTACTTC.

The genes are TRBV9 and TRBJ2-1; unclear D gene. The V and J ends lost 2 bases and 3 bases respectively, with 12 bases between them. CDR3 length: 15 amino acids. The germline V gene encodes CDR1 SGDLS and CDR2 YYNGEE. Written as DNA, the CDR3 is TGTGCCAGCAGCGTCTCAGTCTCTTTCTACAATGAGCAGTTCTTC. Translating it yields CASSVSVSFYNEQFF. Full variable domain (outside the CDR3, taken from reference TRBV9 and TRBJ2-1): DSGVTQTPKHLITATGQRVTLRCSPRSGDLSVYWYQQSLDQGLQFLIQYYNGEERAKGNILERFSAQQFPDLHSELNLSSLELGDSALYFCASSVSVSFYNEQFFGPGTRLTVL.

V and J are TRBV4-1 and TRBJ2-3; 8 bases agree with TRBD1. Losses at the gene ends were 2 bases for V and 4 bases for J; bases not matched to a gene: 8. The V gene's germline CDR1 is MGHRA and CDR2 YSYEKL. The CDR3 contains 16 residues. The CDR3 DNA is TGCGCCAGCAGCCAACGTACAGGGGGAGCCCCAGATACGCAGTATTTT. Encoded protein: CASSQRTGGAPDTQYF.

The chain is built from TRBV5-4 and TRBJ2-7, with TRBD1 identical over 8 bases. Trimming took 2 bases from V and 4 from J; bases not matched to a gene: 8. Germline assignment: CDR1 SGHNT and CDR2 YYREEE (reference sequence). The CDR3 contains 15 residues. CDR3 nucleotide sequence: TGTGCCAGCAGCTTTGGCAGGGGGCGGGCTTACGAGCAGTACGTC. This encodes CASSFGRGRAYEQYV.

This chain uses TRBV15 with TRBJ2-7, with TRBD1 as a possible D gene (6 bases). V was clipped by 0 bases and J by 3 bases, with 12 bases between them. CDR1 and CDR2 (germline): LNHNV, YYDKDF (reference sequence). This CDR3 region has 15 residues. CDR3 DNA sequence: TGTGCCACCAGCAGAGATCGGGAAGGGGGCTACGAGCAGTACGTC. This codes for CATSRDREGGYEQYV.

V gene TRBV6-5 combines with J gene TRBJ2-7, with 8 bases that match TRBD1. The J segment lost 3 bases and the V segment lost 11 bases, leaving 12 bases of the junction unmatched. Germline CDR1 and CDR2: MNHEY and SVGAGI. The CDR3 totals 14 residues. CDR3 residues: CAPQYGQGGYEQYF. The DNA for the CDR3 is TGTGCCCCACAGTATGGACAGGGAGGCTACGAGCAGTACTTC.

The V and J genes are TRBV2 and TRBJ1-2; D is unclear. The V end was cut by 10 bases, the J end by 0 bases, with 6 bases between. Looked up from germline, CDR1 is SNHLY and CDR2 is FYNNEI. CDR3 length: 11 amino acids. CDR3 sequence (DNA): TGTGCCACCCAGTCTAACTATGGCTACACCTTC. This encodes CATQSNYGYTF.

The rearrangement uses TRBV5-6 and TRBJ2-5; no definite D call. This CDR3 spans 13 amino acids. V was cut by 4 bases and J by 4 bases, with 11 bases left in between. Germline lookup yields CDR1 SGHDT and CDR2 YYEEEE. The CDR3 protein is CASSQRLLETQYF. The CDR3 DNA reads TGTGCCAGCAGCCAGCGACTCCTAGAGACCCAGTACTTC.

The chain uses TRBV19 and TRBJ2-2, with TRBD2 as a possible D gene (6 bases). Germline V gives CDR1 LNHDA, CDR2 SQIVND (reference sequence). The CDR3 loop spans 16 amino acids. The V end was cut by 3 bases, the J end by 3 bases, with 14 bases between. CDR3 nucleotide sequence: TGTGCCAGTAGTATCCGCGGGGCGTGGGACACCGGGGAGCTGTTTTTT. It translates to CASSIRGAWDTGELFF.

The rearrangement links TRBV12-3 or TRBV12-4 to TRBJ2-5; unclear D gene. There are 12 residues in the CDR3. Trimming took off 4 bases at V and 9 bases at J, with 12 bases between the two ends. The CDR3 loop is CASSSPKGAQYF. For the CDR3, the DNA is TGTGCCAGCAGTTCGCCCAAAGGAGCCCAGTACTTC.